Following are 3 T cell receptor beta chains from one sample sequenced in a study of T cells after posttransplantation cyclophosphamide. Libraries were prepared by immunoSEQ multiplex PCR; TCRdb keeps only in-frame clonotypes and omits some of them. The table includes some 5,400 clones, 85% to 95% detected once. The sample comprised CD4+ T cells sorted from bone marrow. The receptors were sampled from an older woman in good health, CMV-negative, and a related stem cell transplant donor.

About this clone itself: Other DNA variants within this sample encode the same CDR3. The J gene is TRBJ1-2, the V gene TRBV5-1; D not certain. The CDR3 has 14 amino acids. CDR1 SGHRS and CDR2 YFSETQ come from the germline V gene. V lost 0 bases and J lost 0, with 6 bases in between. The CDR3 DNA reads as TGCGCCAGCAGCTTGGGGCAGTCTAACTATGGCTACACCTTC. Translated, it gives CASSLGQSNYGYTF.

The rearrangement uses TRBV30 and TRBJ2-7; 9 bases line up with TRBD1. CDR1 is GTSNPN and CDR2 is SVGIG in the germline V gene (reference sequence). V lost 5 bases, J lost 1 base, and 9 bases stayed unmatched. The CDR3 runs 15 residues. For the CDR3, the DNA is TGTGCCTGGTCTACCTTTGGACAGGGGTCCTACGAGCAGTACTTC. It translates to CAWSTFGQGSYEQYF.

In nucleotides, the CDR3 is TGTGCCACCAGCAGAGCAAGGGGTATCGATGGCTACACCTTC. Translating gives CATSRARGIDGYTF. The V gene is TRBV15, the J gene TRBJ1-2, with a weak D call TRBD1 (5 bases). The germline V gene encodes CDR1 LNHNV and CDR2 YYDKDF (reference sequence). Trimming pared 1 base from V and 6 bases from J, leaving 12 bases between. The CDR3 contains 14 residues. The full variable domain, with the rest looked up from reference TRBV15 and TRBJ1-2, is DAMVIQNPRYQVTQFGKPVTLSCSQTLNHNVMYWYQQKSSQAPKLLFHYYDKDFNNEADTPDNFQSRRPNTSFCFLDIRSPGLGDTAMYLCATSRARGIDGYTFGSGTRLTVV.